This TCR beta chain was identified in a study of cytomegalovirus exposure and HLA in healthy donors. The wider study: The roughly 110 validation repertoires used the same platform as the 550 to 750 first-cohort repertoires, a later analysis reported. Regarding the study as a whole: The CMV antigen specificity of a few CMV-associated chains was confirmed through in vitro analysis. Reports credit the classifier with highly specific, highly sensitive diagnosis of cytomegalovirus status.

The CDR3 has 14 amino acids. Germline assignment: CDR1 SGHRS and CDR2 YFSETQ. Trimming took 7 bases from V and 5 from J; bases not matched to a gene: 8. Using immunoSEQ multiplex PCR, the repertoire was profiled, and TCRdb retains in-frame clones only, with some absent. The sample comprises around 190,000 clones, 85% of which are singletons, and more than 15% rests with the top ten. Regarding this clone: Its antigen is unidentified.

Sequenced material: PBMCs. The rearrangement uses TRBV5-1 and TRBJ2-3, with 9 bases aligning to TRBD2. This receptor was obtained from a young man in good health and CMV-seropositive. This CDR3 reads CASQASGALDTQYF. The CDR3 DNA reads TGCGCCAGCCAGGCTAGCGGGGCCTTAGATACGCAGTATTTT.